The clone carrying this T cell receptor (beta chain) has at least ten counts. The antigen is undetermined. Germline V lookup: CDR1 MNHEY, CDR2 SVGEGT. With 5 bases removed from V and 8 bases from J, the gap between germline ends came to 10 bases. The CDR3 consists of 12 residues. MiXCR, run by TCRdb on the 5' RACE reads, gives a single entry per CDR3 protein. The sample lists a few hundred thousand distinct CDR3 sequences; approximately 13% were seen once. The sample comes from a study of identical twins. Whole-study findings and limits: Insertions were fewer in abundant cord blood beta clonotypes, whereas memory repertoires showed none of this pattern.

These same data were also listed under a study on yellow fever vaccine responses in identical twins.

This TCR derives from a woman aged 18-35 years in good health. The material sequenced was CD8+ T cells sorted from blood. This chain joins TRBV6-2 or TRBV6-3 and TRBJ2-1, with D unresolved. The DNA for the CDR3 is TGTGCCAGCAGTCTCAGTGGAGATGAGCAGTTCTTC. Translating gives CASSLSGDEQFF.